The entry below describes one TCR beta chain. The antigen remains undetermined. The data are from a study of shared clonotypes between healthy human individuals. Study-level points and caveats: Few donors restricted represented genetic and exposure-history diversity.

The repertoire was sequenced with immunoSEQ multiplex PCR; TCRdb's copy has only in-frame clones and lacks some. The table has roughly 2.2 million clones, around 93% seen once; the top ten hold more than 0.35%. V lost 3 bases to trimming and J lost 6 bases, with 14 bases between them. The CDR3 runs to 14 residues. Germline V gene sequence: CDR1 WSHSY, CDR2 SAAADI. This rearrangement joins TRBV10-2 to TRBJ1-1; D gene ambiguous. Sequencing was done on a sample of naive CD4+ T cells from PBMCs. Described subset: CD45RA+ positively selected. This clonotype was obtained from a young man in good health. Some clones in this sample may be carry-over from other donors' samples. The CDR3 loop is CASSEPKPGAEAFF. CDR3 nucleotides: TGCGCCAGCAGTGAACCCAAGCCTGGCGCTGAAGCTTTCTTT.